The 17 T cell receptor beta chains presented below share a single source sample, sequenced in a study of control samples from healthy donors and cancer patients. Method: immunoSEQ multiplex PCR; TCRdb's copy keeps in-frame clones and lacks some. This repertoire shows around 70,000 clones, over 80% found once; its top ten account for 15% to 18%. Sequencing input: blood. The receptors originated from a man in his fifties or sixties in good health.

This chain joins TRBV24-1 and TRBJ2-5; perhaps TRBD1 as D (5 bases). The CDR3 extends over 16 amino acids. V was trimmed by 2 bases and J by 1 base, leaving 13 bases between them. Per germline, CDR1 KGHDR and CDR2 SFDVKD. The CDR3 region is CATSDSGRTLQETQYF. The DNA for the CDR3 is TGTGCCACCAGTGATTCCGGCAGGACACTCCAAGAGACCCAGTACTTC.

The chain couples TRBV9 to TRBJ2-5; a weak D match, TRBD2 (6 bases). The V gene lost 0 bases and the J gene lost 4 bases, with 7 bases spanning the gap. CDR1 and CDR2 (germline): SGDLS, YYNGEE. This CDR3 is built from 13 residues. The CDR3 DNA sequence: TGTGCCAGCAGCGTAGCGGGAGCAGAGACCCAGTACTTC. This translates into CASSVAGAETQYF.

The CDR3 reads CASSQGLAGRETQYF. CDR3 nucleotides: TGCGCCAGCAGCCAGGGACTAGCGGGACGAGAGACCCAGTACTTC. The chain employs TRBV4-1 and TRBJ2-5, with 13 positions matching TRBD2. The CDR3 is 15 residues long. Unmatched junction bases numbered 2, after V lost 3 bases and J lost 4 bases. In germline, CDR1 is MGHRA, CDR2 YSYEKL.

In this sample, this clone turned up once. The chain joins TRBV2 to TRBJ2-4, with 10 bases aligning to TRBD2. The CDR3 extends over 15 amino acids. Germline V lookup: CDR1 SNHLY, CDR2 FYNNEI. The V gene end was trimmed by 8 bases and the J gene end by 1 base; junction bases not matched to a gene: 5. The CDR3 DNA reads as TGTGCCAGCGCCCCGGGACTAGCGGCCAAAAACATTCAGTACTTC. It specifies CASAPGLAAKNIQYF.

The genes are TRBV27 and TRBJ2-5, with D perhaps matching TRBD1 or TRBD2 (5 bases each). The CDR3 loop spans 16 amino acids. Trimming stripped 2 bases from V and 1 base from J, with 14 bases between. Germline V gives CDR1 MNHEY, CDR2 SMNVEV (reference sequence). Here the CDR3 reads CASSLIGAVGQETQYF. The CDR3 region has the DNA TGTGCCAGCAGTTTAATCGGGGCCGTTGGCCAAGAGACCCAGTACTTC.

The rearrangement links TRBV5-4 to TRBJ1-1, with a weak D call TRBD1 (5 bases). Per the germline V gene, CDR1 is SGHNT and CDR2 is YYREEE (reference sequence). V was shortened by 4 bases and J by 1 base, with 8 bases between the two germline ends. This CDR3 has 13 residues. CDR3 in amino acids: CASSGAGNTEAFF. DNA of the CDR3: TGTGCCAGCAGCGGGGCAGGGAACACTGAAGCTTTCTTT. Using reference TRBV5-4 and TRBJ1-1 for the parts outside the CDR3, the full variable domain is ETGVTQSPTHLIKTRGQQVTLRCSSQSGHNTVSWYQQALGQGPQFIFQYYREEENGRGNFPPRFSGLQFPNYSSELNVNALELDDSALYLCASSGAGNTEAFFGQGTRLTVV.

V gene TRBV2 combines with J gene TRBJ2-7, with 8 nucleotides matching TRBD1. The CDR3 sequence is 14 residues long. Germline-derived CDR1 and CDR2 are SNHLY and FYNNEI. V lost 8 bases to trimming and J lost 3 bases; unmatched junction nucleotides: 9. The CDR3 protein is CASVVPGQDYEQYF. The CDR3 coding sequence is TGTGCCAGCGTCGTTCCGGGACAGGACTACGAGCAGTACTTC.

The V gene is TRBV27, the J gene TRBJ1-2; TRBD1 agrees at 12 bases. The CDR3 has 17 amino acids. J gave up 7 bases and V 3 bases, and 12 bases lay outside the gene matches. In germline, CDR1 is MNHEY, CDR2 SMNVEV (reference sequence). CDR3 residues: CASSFGFRDRGQSGYTF. Written as DNA, the CDR3 is TGTGCCAGCAGTTTTGGTTTTCGGGACAGGGGGCAGAGTGGCTACACCTTC.

This clone was seen only once. The chain is built from TRBV7-2 and TRBJ1-4; 7 bases are a match to TRBD1. Germline CDR1 is SGHTA and CDR2 is FQGNSA. V dropped 3 bases and J dropped 7; count of bases not matched to a gene: 5. The CDR3 is 14 residues long. This CDR3 reads CASSLGQRSEKLFF. CDR3 nucleotide sequence: TGTGCCAGCAGCTTGGGACAGAGGAGTGAAAAACTGTTTTTT.

The genes are TRBV2 and TRBJ1-2; D not resolved. This CDR3 spans 12 amino acids. The germline V and J ends were trimmed by 2 bases and 7 bases, with 8 bases remaining between them. Germline V CDR1 and CDR2: SNHLY, FYNNEI. The DNA of the CDR3 is TGTGCCAGCAGTGAAAGGGAGGGTGGCTACACCTTC. It encodes CASSEREGGYTF.

The chain is built from TRBV6-6 and TRBJ2-5; 10 positions agree with TRBD1. The germline gives CDR1 MNHNY, CDR2 SVGAGI (reference sequence). CDR3 length equals 16 residues. Trimming cost V 5 bases and J 5 bases; bases outside gene matches: 11. This chain's CDR3 is CASSTSGTGDRETQYF. CDR3 nucleotides: TGTGCCAGCAGTACATCCGGGACAGGGGATCGGGAGACCCAGTACTTC.

The chain links TRBV30 to TRBJ2-3; tentatively, D is TRBD1 (7 bases). CDR1 is GTSNPN, CDR2 SVGIG, per germline (reference sequence). CDR3 length: 14 residues. Trimming pared 5 bases from V and 3 bases from J, leaving 15 bases between. Here the CDR3 DNA reads TGTGCCTGGGGAAACAGGGGAGGAACAGATACGCAGTATTTT. It yields the protein CAWGNRGGTDTQYF.

The rearrangement uses TRBV6-5 and TRBJ2-7; tentative D call: TRBD1 (5 bases). The germline V gene has CDR1 MNHEY and CDR2 SVGAGI. Trimming stripped 2 bases from V and 5 bases from J, with 13 bases between. The CDR3 covers 14 residues. DNA of the CDR3: TGTGCCAGCAGTTACGCGGCCAGGGCCCACGAGCAGTACTTC. This translates into CASSYAARAHEQYF.

V and J are TRBV18 and TRBJ2-5; TRBD2 matches at 13 bases. CDR3 size: 18 residues. Germline V lookup: CDR1 KGHSH, CDR2 LQKENI. After removal of 6 bases from V and 4 bases from J, the junction contained 14 bases not matched to a gene. CDR3 region: CASSRGVLAGGPLETQYF. CDR3 in DNA: TGTGCCAGCTCCAGGGGGGTACTAGCGGGAGGGCCTTTAGAGACCCAGTACTTC.

This clone was detected a few times. The chain employs TRBV10-3 and TRBJ2-3; no clear D gene. This CDR3 region has 14 residues. CDR1 is ENHRY and CDR2 is SYGVKD in the germline V gene. V lost 0 bases and J lost 6, with 10 bases in between. The CDR3 DNA sequence: TGTGCCATCAGTGAGTCTGGGTTCCATGATACGCAGTATTTT. It codes for CAISESGFHDTQYF.

The chain has TRBV7-6 and TRBJ2-2; 8 bases are shared with TRBD1. V lost 5 bases, J lost 4 bases, and 6 bases stayed unmatched. The CDR3 has 15 amino acids. The V gene's germline CDR1 is SGHVS and CDR2 FNYEAQ. CDR3 in DNA: TGTGCCAGCAGCCAGGGACAGGTACCCACCGGGGAGCTGTTTTTT. Protein product: CASSQGQVPTGELFF.

The V call is TRBV10-3, the J call TRBJ2-1; TRBD2 matches at 9 bases. V lost 4 bases, J lost 0 bases, and 4 bases stayed unmatched. This CDR3 contains 16 residues. Germline lookup yields CDR1 ENHRY and CDR2 SYGVKD. This CDR3 reads CAISGETSGSYNEQFF. CDR3 sequence (DNA): TGTGCCATCAGTGGAGAGACTAGCGGCTCCTACAATGAGCAGTTCTTC.